A selection of T cell receptor beta chains follows, all from one sample in a study of T cells of healthy individuals. TCRdb itself ran the 5' RACE reads through MiXCR, one entry per CDR3 protein. The sample yields about 96,000 distinct CDR3 sequences, roughly 18% seen once. The receptors were sampled from a human donor in good health. The CDR3 runs from the conserved cysteine through the conserved F or W. The order of the fields is D gene, J gene, V gene, clone size, CDR3 DNA, CDR3 protein. A D gene is named only where the DNA matches it firmly. Not all rows give a size; the values are once, few, many and, for expanded clones, a class.

TRBD1 | TRBJ2-3 | TRBV10-2 | many | TGCGCCAGCACGTGGGACAGCGGCAATACGCAGTATTTT | CASTWDSGNTQYF
. | TRBJ2-3 | TRBV12-3/TRBV12-4 | . | TGTGCCAGCAGTCCACCCGGGAATACGCAGTATTTT | CASSPPGNTQYF
TRBD1 | TRBJ1-5 | TRBV7-9 | . | TGTGCCAGCAGCCTACAGGGGAATCAGCCCCAGCATTTT | CASSLQGNQPQHF
. | TRBJ2-5 | TRBV20-1 | few | TGCAGTGCACCCGGGGGCAACGGTGAGACCCAGTACTTC | CSAPGGNGETQYF
. | TRBJ2-1 | TRBV28 | . | TGTGCCAGCAGTCCCCCAACGGGACAACCCTACAATGAGCAGTTCTTC | CASSPPTGQPYNEQFF
. | TRBJ2-5 | TRBV5-4 | . | TGTGCCAGCAGCTTGTTGGGGGAAGAGACCCAGTACTTC | CASSLLGEETQYF
. | TRBJ1-1 | TRBV4-3 | . | TGCGCCAGCAGCCAAGATAGCCCCGGCACCTGGGGCACTGAAGCTTTCTTT | CASSQDSPGTWGTEAFF
TRBD2 | TRBJ2-2 | TRBV4-1 | few | TGCGCCAGCAGCCAAGAACCCAGCGGGAGGCCTACTCGGAACACCGGGGAGCTGTTTTTT | CASSQEPSGRPTRNTGELFF
TRBD2 | TRBJ2-1 | TRBV2 | few | TGTGCCAGCAGTGAAGCGTGGCGGGAGGGCCCCCAGTTCTTC | CASSEAWREGPQFF
. | TRBJ2-1 | TRBV28 | . | TGTGCCAGCAGTGTTCAGGCGGCTCCCAATGAGCAGTTCTTC | CASSVQAAPNEQFF